What follows are 6 T cell receptor beta chains derived from one specimen sequenced in a study of cytomegalovirus exposure and HLA in healthy donors. Primers for the PCR totalled 60 Vbeta and 13 Jbeta. Profiling relied on immunoSEQ multiplex PCR, and the TCRdb table lists in-frame clones only, not all of them. This sample has some 150,000 clones; approximately 80% occur once, and the top ten carry 6.6%. Sequenced sample: PBMCs. These TCRs come from a woman aged 45-65 years in good health and CMV-seropositive.

The chain uses TRBV9 and TRBJ2-7; D call uncertain. Trimming cost V 4 bases and J 5 bases, with 16 bases left between them. CDR3 length equals 14 residues. Germline assignment: CDR1 SGDLS and CDR2 YYNGEE. The CDR3 loop reads CASSLMISSDEQYF. The CDR3 bases are TGTGCCAGCAGCCTTATGATAAGCTCGGACGAGCAGTACTTC. Supplemented by reference TRBV9 and TRBJ2-7, the full variable domain reads DSGVTQTPKHLITATGQRVTLRCSPRSGDLSVYWYQQSLDQGLQFLIQYYNGEERAKGNILERFSAQQFPDLHSELNLSSLELGDSALYFCASSLMISSDEQYFGPGTRLTVT.

The chain uses TRBV7-8 and TRBJ1-1; 7 bases match TRBD1. J lost 6 bases, V lost 3 bases, and 4 bases had no gene match. Germline CDR1 reads SGHVS; CDR2 reads FQNEAQ. CDR3 size: 13 residues. The CDR3 loop is CASSFGQAAEAFF. CDR3 coding DNA: TGTGCCAGCAGCTTTGGACAGGCCGCTGAAGCTTTCTTT.

The genes are TRBV7-3 and TRBJ2-3, with D tentatively TRBD2 (6 bases). Germline V gene sequence: CDR1 SGHTA, CDR2 FQGTGA. V was pared by 0 bases and J by 7 bases, with 17 bases between. The CDR3 spans 16 residues. CDR3 bases: TGTGCCAGCAGCTTAACGGGCGGGGCGCCAATGTATACGCAGTATTTT. Translation: CASSLTGGAPMYTQYF.

This clone was counted a few times. The J gene is TRBJ2-1, the V gene TRBV5-6; D perhaps matches TRBD1 (5 bases). Germline-derived CDR1 and CDR2 are SGHDT and YYEEEE. V was shortened by 7 bases and J by 5 bases, with 13 bases between the two germline ends. CDR3 length: 13 amino acids. Here the CDR3 DNA reads TGTGCCAGCCGAAGGGGCCCTAACAATGAGCAGTTCTTC. Translated, it gives CASRRGPNNEQFF.

The chain is built from TRBV29-1 and TRBJ1-2, with D possibly being TRBD1 (6 bases). Between the trimmed V and J ends, which lost 7 bases and 2 bases, there was a span of 11 bases. Germline CDR1 and CDR2: SQVTM and ANQGSEA. The CDR3 contains 12 residues. The CDR3: CSATDRNYGYTF. The CDR3 region has the DNA TGCAGCGCCACCGACAGGAACTATGGCTACACCTTC. Using reference TRBV29-1 and TRBJ1-2 for the parts outside the CDR3, the full variable domain is SAVISQKPSRDICQRGTSLTIQCQVDSQVTMMFWYRQQPGQSLTLIATANQGSEATYESGFVIDKFPISRPNLTFSTLTVSNMSPEDSSIYLCSATDRNYGYTFGSGTRLTVV.

The chain has TRBV6-5 and TRBJ2-7; tentative D call: TRBD1 (6 bases). Germline CDR1 and CDR2: MNHEY and SVGAGI. The CDR3 totals 15 residues. Trimming cost V 5 bases and J 4 bases, with 18 bases left between them. The CDR3 sequence: CASSRGHSTIYEQYF. Here the CDR3 DNA reads TGTGCCAGCAGTAGGGGACACTCCACTATTTACGAGCAGTACTTC.